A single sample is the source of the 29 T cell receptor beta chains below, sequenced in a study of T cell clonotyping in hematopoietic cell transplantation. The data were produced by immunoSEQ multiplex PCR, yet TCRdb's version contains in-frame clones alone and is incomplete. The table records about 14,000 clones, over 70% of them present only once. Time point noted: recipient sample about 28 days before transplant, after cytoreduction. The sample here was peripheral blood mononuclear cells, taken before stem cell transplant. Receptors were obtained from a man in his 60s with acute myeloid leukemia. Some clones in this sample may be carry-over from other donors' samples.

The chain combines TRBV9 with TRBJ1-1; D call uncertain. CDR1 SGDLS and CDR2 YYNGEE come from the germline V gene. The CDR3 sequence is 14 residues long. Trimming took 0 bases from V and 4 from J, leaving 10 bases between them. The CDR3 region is CASSVGSEGTEAFF. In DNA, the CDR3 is TGTGCCAGCAGCGTAGGTTCGGAGGGCACTGAAGCTTTCTTT.

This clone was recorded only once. DNA for the CDR3: TGTGCCAGCTCCCCCCGAGCGGGAGTTATCGGGGAGCTGTTTTTT. Protein: CASSPRAGVIGELFF. The V call is TRBV7-2, the J call TRBJ2-2, with TRBD2 matching 8 bases. Germline CDR1 is SGHTA and CDR2 is FQGNSA. J was trimmed by 7 bases and V by 8 bases; bases with no gene match: 12. This CDR3 has 15 residues.

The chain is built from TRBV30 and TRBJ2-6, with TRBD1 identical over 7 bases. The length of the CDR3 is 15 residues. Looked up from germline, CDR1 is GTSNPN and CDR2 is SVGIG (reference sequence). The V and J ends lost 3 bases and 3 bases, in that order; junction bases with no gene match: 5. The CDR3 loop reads CAWSKGAGGANVLTF. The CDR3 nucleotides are TGTGCCTGGAGCAAGGGGGCGGGTGGGGCCAACGTCCTGACTTTC.

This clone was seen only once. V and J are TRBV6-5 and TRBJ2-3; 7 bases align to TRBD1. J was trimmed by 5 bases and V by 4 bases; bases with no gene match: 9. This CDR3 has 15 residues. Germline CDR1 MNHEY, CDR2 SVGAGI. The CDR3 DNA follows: TGTGCCAGCAGTTTTCTCCGGGACAGTCAAGATACGCAGTATTTT. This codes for CASSFLRDSQDTQYF.

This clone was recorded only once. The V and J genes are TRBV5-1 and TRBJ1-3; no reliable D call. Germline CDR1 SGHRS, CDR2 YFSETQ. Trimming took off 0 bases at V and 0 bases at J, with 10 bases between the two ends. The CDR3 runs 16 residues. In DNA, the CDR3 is TGCGCCAGCAGCTTGGGAGGCACATCCTCTGGAAACACCATATATTTT. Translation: CASSLGGTSSGNTIYF.

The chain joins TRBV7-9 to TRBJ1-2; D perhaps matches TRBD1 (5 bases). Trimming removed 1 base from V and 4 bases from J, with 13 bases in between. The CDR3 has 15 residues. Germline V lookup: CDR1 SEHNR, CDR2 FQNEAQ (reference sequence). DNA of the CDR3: TGTGCCAGCAGCTTAGATGATTCAGGGATCTATGGCTACACCTTC. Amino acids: CASSLDDSGIYGYTF.

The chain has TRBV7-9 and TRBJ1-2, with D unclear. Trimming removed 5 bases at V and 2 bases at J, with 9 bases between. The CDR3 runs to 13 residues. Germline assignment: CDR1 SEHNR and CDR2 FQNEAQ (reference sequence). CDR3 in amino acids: CASSPRLNYGYTF. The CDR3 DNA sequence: TGTGCCAGCAGCCCCCGTTTGAACTATGGCTACACCTTC.

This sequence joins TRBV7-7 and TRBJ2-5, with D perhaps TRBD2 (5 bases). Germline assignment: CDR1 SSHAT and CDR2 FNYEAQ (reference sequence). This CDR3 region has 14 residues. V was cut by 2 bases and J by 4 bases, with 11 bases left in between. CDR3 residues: CASSLRTAGETQYF. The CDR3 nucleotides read TGTGCCAGCAGCTTACGGACGGCGGGAGAGACCCAGTACTTC. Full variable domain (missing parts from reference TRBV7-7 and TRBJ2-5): GAGVSQSPRYKVTKRGQDVTLRCDPISSHATLYWYQQALGQGPEFLTYFNYEAQPDKSGLPSDRFSAERPEGSISTLTIQRTEQRDSAMYRCASSLRTAGETQYFGPGTRLLVL.

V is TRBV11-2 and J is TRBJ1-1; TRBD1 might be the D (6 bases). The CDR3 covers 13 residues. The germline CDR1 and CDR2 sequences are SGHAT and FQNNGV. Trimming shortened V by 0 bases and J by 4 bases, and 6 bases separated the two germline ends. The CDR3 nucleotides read TGTGCCAGCAGCTTAGACAGGGGCACTGAAGCTTTCTTT. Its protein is CASSLDRGTEAFF.

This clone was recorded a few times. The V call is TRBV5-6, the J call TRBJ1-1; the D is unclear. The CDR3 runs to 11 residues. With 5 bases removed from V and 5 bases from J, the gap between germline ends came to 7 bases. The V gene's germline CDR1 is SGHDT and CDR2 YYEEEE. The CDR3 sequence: CASRRGTEAFF. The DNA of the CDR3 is TGTGCCAGCAGGAGAGGGACTGAAGCTTTCTTT. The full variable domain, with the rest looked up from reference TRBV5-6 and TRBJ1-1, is DAGVTQSPTHLIKTRGQQVTLRCSPKSGHDTVSWYQQALGQGPQFIFQYYEEEERQRGNFPDRFSGHQFPNYSSELNVNALLLGDSALYLCASRRGTEAFFGQGTRLTVV.

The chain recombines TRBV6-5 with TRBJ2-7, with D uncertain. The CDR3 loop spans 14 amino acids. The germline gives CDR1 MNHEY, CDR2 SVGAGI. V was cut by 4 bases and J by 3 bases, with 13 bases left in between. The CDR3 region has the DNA TGTGCCAGCAGTTCACACAGTTCAATCTACGAGCAGTACTTC. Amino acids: CASSSHSSIYEQYF.

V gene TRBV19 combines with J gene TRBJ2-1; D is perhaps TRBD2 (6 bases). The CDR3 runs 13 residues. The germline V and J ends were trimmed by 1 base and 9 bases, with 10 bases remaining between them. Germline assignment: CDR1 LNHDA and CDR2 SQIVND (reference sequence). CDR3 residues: CASSIGHGGEQFF. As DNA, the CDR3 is TGTGCCAGTAGTATAGGGCACGGGGGTGAGCAGTTCTTC.

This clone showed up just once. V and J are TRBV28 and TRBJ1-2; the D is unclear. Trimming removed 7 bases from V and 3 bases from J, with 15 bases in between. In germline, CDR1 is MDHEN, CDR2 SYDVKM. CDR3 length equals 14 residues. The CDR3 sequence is CASTREMGDYGYTF. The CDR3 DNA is TGTGCCAGCACACGGGAGATGGGTGACTATGGCTACACCTTC.

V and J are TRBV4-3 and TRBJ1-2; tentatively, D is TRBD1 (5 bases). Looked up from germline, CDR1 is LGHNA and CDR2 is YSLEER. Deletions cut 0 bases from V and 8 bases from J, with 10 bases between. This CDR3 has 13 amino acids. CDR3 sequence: CASSQDSGPGYTF. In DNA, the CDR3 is TGCGCCAGCAGCCAAGATTCAGGGCCCGGCTACACCTTC.

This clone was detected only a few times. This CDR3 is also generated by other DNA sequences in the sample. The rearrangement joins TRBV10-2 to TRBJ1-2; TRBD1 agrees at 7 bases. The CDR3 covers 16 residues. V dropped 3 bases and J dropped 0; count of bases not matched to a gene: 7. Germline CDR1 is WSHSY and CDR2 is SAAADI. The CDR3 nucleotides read TGCGCCAGCAGTGACAATAAGGGGACAGCTAACTATGGCTACACCTTC. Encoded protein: CASSDNKGTANYGYTF.

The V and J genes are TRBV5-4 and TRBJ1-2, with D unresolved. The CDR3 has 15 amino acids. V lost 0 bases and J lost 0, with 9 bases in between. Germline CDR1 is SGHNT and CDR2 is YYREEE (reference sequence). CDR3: CASSLGGRANYGYTF. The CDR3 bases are TGTGCCAGCAGCTTGGGTGGCCGAGCTAACTATGGCTACACCTTC. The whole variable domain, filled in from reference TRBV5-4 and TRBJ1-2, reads ETGVTQSPTHLIKTRGQQVTLRCSSQSGHNTVSWYQQALGQGPQFIFQYYREEENGRGNFPPRFSGLQFPNYSSELNVNALELDDSALYLCASSLGGRANYGYTFGSGTRLTVV.

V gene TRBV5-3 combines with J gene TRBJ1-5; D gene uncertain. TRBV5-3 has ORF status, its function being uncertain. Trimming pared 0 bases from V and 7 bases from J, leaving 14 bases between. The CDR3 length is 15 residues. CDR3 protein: CARSLDGYTVQPQHF. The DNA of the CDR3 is TGTGCCAGAAGCTTGGACGGTTACACGGTCCAGCCCCAGCATTTT.

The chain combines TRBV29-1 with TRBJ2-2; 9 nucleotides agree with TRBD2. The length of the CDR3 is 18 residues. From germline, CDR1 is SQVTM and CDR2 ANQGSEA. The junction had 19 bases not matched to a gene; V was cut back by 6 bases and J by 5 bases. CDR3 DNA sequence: TGCAGCGTAGGGGCCCCGGGAGCGGGGGGTTCGAGGACCGGGGAGCTGTTTTTT. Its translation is CSVGAPGAGGSRTGELFF.

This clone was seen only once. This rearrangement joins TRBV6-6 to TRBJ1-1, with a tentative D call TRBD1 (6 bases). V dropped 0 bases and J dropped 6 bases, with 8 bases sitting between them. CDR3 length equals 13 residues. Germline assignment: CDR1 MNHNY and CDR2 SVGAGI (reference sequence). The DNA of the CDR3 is TGTGCCAGCAGTTACTCGAGGGGGGCTGAAGCTTTCTTT. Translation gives CASSYSRGAEAFF.

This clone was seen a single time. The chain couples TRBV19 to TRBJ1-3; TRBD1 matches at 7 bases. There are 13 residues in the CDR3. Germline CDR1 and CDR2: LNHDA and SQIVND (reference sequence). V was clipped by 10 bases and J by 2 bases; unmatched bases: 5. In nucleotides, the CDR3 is TGTGCCACCCGACAGGGCGCTGGAAACACCATATATTTT. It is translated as CATRQGAGNTIYF.

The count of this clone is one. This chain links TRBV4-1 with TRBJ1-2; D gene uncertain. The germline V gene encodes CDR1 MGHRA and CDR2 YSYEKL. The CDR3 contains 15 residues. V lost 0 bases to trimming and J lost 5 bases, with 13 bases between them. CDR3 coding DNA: TGCGCCAGCAGCCAAGACTCGGCCGGAGAATATGGCTACACCTTC. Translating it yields CASSQDSAGEYGYTF.

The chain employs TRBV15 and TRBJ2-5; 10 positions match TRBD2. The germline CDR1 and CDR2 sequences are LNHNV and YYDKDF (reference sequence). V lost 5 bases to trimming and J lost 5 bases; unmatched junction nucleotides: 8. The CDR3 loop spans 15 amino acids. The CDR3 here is CATSGERGGWETQYF. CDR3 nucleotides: TGTGCCACCAGCGGCGAGCGGGGGGGCTGGGAGACCCAGTACTTC.

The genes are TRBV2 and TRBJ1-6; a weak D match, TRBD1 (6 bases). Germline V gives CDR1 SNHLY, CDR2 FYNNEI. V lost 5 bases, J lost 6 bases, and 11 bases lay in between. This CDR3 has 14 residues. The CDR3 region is CASSRDTGNSPLHF. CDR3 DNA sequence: TGTGCCAGCAGTAGGGACACGGGTAATTCACCCCTCCACTTT.

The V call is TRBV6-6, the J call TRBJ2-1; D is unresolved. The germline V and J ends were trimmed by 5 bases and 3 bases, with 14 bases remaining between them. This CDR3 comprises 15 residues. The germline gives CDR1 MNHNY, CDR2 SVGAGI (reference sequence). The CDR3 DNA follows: TGTGCCAGCAGTCCGTCGGGCATTTTCTACAATGAGCAGTTCTTC. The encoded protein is CASSPSGIFYNEQFF.

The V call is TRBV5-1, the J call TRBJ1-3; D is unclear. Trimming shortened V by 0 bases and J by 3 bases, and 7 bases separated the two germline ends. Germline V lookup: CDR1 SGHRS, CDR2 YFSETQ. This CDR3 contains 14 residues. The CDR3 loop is CASSLAGVGNTIYF. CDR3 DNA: TGCGCCAGCAGCTTGGCCGGGGTTGGAAACACCATATATTTT.

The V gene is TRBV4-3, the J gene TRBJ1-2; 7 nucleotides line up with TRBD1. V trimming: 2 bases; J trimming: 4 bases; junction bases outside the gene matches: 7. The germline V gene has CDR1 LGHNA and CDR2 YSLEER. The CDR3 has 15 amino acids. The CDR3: CASSQSRDSRYGYTF. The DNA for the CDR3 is TGCGCCAGCAGCCAATCCAGGGACAGTCGCTATGGCTACACCTTC.

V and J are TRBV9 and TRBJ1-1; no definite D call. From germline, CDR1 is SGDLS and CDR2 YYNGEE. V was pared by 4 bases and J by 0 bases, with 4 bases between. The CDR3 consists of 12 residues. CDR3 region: CASSPMNTEAFF. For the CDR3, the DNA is TGTGCCAGCAGCCCCATGAACACTGAAGCTTTCTTT.

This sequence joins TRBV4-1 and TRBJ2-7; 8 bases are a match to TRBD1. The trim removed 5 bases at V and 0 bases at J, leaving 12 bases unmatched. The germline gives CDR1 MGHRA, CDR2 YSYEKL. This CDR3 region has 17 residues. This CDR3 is CASSSKPTGVSSYEQYF. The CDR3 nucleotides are TGCGCCAGCAGCTCAAAGCCGACAGGGGTGAGCTCCTACGAGCAGTACTTC.

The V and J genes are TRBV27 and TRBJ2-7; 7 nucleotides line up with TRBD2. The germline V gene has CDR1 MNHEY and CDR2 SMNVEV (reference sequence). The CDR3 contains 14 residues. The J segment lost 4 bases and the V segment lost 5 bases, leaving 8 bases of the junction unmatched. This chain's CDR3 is CASSPRSSGYEQYF. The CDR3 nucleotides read TGTGCCAGCAGTCCCCGGTCTAGCGGATACGAGCAGTACTTC.